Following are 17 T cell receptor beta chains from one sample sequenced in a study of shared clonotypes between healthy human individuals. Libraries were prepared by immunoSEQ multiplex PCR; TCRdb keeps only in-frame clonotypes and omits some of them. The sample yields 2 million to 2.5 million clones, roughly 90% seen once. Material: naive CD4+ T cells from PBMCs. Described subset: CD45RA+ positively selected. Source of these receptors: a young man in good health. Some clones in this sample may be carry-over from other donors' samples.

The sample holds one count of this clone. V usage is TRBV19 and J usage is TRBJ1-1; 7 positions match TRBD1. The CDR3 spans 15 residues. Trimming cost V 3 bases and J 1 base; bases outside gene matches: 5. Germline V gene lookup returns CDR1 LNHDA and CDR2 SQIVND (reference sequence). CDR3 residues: CASSIAGGGNTEAFF. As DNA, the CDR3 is TGTGCCAGTAGTATTGCAGGGGGAGGGAACACTGAAGCTTTCTTT.

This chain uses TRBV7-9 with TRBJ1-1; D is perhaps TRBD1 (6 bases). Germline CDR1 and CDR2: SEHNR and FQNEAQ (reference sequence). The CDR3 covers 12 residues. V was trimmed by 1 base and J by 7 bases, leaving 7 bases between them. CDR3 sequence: CASSLGGHEAFF. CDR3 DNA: TGTGCCAGCAGCTTAGGGGGACATGAAGCTTTCTTT.

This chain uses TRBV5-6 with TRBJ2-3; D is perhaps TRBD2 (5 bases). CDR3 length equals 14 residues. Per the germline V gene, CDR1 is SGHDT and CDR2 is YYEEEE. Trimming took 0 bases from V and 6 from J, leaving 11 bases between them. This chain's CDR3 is CASSLARGGDTQYF. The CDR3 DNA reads TGTGCCAGCAGCTTGGCACGGGGTGGTGATACGCAGTATTTT.

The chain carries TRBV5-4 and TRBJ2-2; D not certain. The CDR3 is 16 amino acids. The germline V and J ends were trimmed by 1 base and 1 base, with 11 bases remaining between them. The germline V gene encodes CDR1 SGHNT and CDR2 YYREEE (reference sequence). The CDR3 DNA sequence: TGTGCCAGCAGCTTGCCGCATGGCAGGAACACCGGGGAGCTGTTTTTT. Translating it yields CASSLPHGRNTGELFF.

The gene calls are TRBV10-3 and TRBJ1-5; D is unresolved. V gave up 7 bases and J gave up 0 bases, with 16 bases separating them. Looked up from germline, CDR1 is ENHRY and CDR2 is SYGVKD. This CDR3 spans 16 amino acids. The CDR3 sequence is CAITLLRSDSNQPQHF. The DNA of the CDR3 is TGTGCCATCACTCTTTTGAGAAGCGATAGCAATCAGCCCCAGCATTTT.

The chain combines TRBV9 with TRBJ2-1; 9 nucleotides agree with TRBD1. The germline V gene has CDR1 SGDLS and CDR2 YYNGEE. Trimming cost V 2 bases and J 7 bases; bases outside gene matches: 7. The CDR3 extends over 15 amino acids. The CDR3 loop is CASSVGQGWGNEQFF. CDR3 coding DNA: TGTGCCAGCAGCGTTGGACAGGGGTGGGGTAATGAGCAGTTCTTC.

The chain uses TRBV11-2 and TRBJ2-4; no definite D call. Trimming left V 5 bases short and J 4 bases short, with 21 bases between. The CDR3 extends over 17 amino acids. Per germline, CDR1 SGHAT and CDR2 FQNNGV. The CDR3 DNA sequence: TGTGCCAGCAGCCACCCGGGTCCCTTATCCAAGAAAAACATTCAGTACTTC. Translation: CASSHPGPLSKKNIQYF.

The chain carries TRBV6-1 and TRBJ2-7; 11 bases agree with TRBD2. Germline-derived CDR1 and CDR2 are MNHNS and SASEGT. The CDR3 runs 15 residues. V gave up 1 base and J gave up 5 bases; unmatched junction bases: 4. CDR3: CASSEVLAGDNEQYF. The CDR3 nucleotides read TGTGCCAGCAGTGAAGTACTAGCGGGAGATAACGAGCAGTACTTC.

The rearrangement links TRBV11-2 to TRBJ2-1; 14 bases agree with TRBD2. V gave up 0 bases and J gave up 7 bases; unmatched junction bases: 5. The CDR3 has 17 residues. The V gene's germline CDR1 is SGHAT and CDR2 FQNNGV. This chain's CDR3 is CASSLEIRLAGGNEQFF. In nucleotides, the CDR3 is TGTGCCAGCAGCTTAGAAATCCGACTAGCGGGAGGGAATGAGCAGTTCTTC.

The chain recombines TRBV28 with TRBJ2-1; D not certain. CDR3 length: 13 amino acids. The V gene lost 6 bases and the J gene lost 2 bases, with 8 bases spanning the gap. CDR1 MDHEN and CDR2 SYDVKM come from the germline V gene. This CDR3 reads CASSPSPYNEQFF. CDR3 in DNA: TGTGCCAGCAGCCCAAGCCCCTACAATGAGCAGTTCTTC.

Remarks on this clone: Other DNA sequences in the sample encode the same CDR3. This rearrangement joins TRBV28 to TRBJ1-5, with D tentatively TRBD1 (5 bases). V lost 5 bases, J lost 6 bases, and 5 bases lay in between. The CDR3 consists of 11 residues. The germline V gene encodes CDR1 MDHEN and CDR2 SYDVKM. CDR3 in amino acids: CASSRGQPQHF. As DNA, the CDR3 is TGTGCCAGCAGTAGGGGTCAGCCCCAGCATTTT.

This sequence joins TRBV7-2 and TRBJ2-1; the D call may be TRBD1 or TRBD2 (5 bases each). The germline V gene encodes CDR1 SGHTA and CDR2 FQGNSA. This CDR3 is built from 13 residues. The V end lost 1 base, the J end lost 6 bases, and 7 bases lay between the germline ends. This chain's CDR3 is CASSLGGANEQFF. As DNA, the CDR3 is TGTGCCAGCAGCTTAGGAGGGGCCAATGAGCAGTTCTTC.

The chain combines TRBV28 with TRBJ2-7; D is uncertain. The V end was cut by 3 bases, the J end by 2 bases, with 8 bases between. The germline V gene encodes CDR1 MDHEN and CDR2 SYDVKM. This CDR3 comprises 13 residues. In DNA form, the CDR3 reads TGTGCCAGCAGTTTCCTGGACCCCTACGAGCAGTACTTC. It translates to CASSFLDPYEQYF.

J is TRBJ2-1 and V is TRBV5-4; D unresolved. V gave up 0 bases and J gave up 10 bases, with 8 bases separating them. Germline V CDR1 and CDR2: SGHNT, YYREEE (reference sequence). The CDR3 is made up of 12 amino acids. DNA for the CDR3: TGTGCCAGCAGCTTGGTCGGCAGAGAGCAGTTCTTC. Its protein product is CASSLVGREQFF.

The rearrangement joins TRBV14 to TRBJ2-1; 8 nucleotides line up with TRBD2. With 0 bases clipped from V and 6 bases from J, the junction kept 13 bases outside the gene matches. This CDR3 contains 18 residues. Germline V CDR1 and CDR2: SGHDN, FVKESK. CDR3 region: CASSQDRGPGGPGNEQFF. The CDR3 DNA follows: TGTGCCAGCAGCCAAGATCGGGGACCGGGAGGGCCCGGCAATGAGCAGTTCTTC.

The CDR3 sequence: CASSLAVQSYTQYF. CDR3 nucleotides: TGTGCCAGCAGCTTAGCTGTCCAGTCTTATACGCAGTATTTT. J is TRBJ2-3 and V is TRBV7-9; D not resolved. The CDR3 covers 14 residues. The V end was cut by 0 bases, the J end by 7 bases, with 11 bases between. Looked up from germline, CDR1 is SEHNR and CDR2 is FQNEAQ (reference sequence).

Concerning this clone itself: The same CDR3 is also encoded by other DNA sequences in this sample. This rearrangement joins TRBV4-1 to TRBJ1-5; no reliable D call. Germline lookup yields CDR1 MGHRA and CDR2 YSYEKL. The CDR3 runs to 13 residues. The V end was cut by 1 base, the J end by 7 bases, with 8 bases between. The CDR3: CASSQGGNQPQHF. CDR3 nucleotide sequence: TGCGCCAGCAGCCAAGGCGGGAACCAGCCCCAGCATTTT.